The 21 T cell receptor beta chains below all came from one sample that was sequenced in a study of cytomegalovirus exposure and HLA in healthy donors. Use of 60 Vbeta and 13 Jbeta primers characterized the PCR. Assay used: immunoSEQ multiplex PCR; TCRdb lists only in-frame clones, some missing. The sample holds roughly 100,000 clones; over 70% are singletons and the top ten take approximately 2%. What was sequenced was PBMCs. All receptors come from a man aged 30-40 years in good health and CMV-seronegative.

Notes on this clone: An end of the junction does not agree with germline; a read error may underlie this. The chain recombines TRBV5-3 with TRBJ1-5; 8 bases map to TRBD1. TRBV5-3 is given ORF status, its function remaining uncertain. The CDR3 runs to 14 residues. CDR3: CARSLDRGNQPQHF. The DNA for the CDR3 is TGTGCCAGAAGTTTGGACAGGGGCAATCAGCCCCAGCATTTT.

V and J are TRBV9 and TRBJ2-7; TRBD1 agrees at 7 bases. V was clipped by 3 bases and J by 1 base; unmatched bases: 4. Germline V lookup: CDR1 SGDLS, CDR2 YYNGEE. There are 14 residues in the CDR3. The CDR3, as DNA: TGTGCCAGCAGCGGACAGGGTGGGTCCTACGAGCAGTACTTC. Protein sequence: CASSGQGGSYEQYF.

The chain combines TRBV5-1 with TRBJ2-3; 12 bases are shared with TRBD2. V gave up 0 bases and J gave up 0 bases; unmatched junction bases: 5. The CDR3 is made up of 18 amino acids. Germline lookup yields CDR1 SGHRS and CDR2 YFSETQ. The CDR3 here is CASSLALGLAGSTDTQYF. Written as DNA, the CDR3 is TGCGCCAGCAGCTTGGCCCTTGGACTAGCGGGAAGCACAGATACGCAGTATTTT.

The CDR3 coding sequence is TGTGCCATCAGTGTGGAGGAGGGCTATGGCTACACCTTC. Translation: CAISVEEGYGYTF. V usage is TRBV10-3 and J usage is TRBJ1-2; D call uncertain. The V end lost 4 bases, the J end lost 4 bases, and 10 bases lay between the germline ends. Germline V gives CDR1 ENHRY, CDR2 SYGVKD. The CDR3 spans 13 residues.

This rearrangement joins TRBV5-6 to TRBJ2-1; TRBD2 aligns across 11 bases. The junction had 7 bases not matched to a gene; V was cut back by 0 bases and J by 8 bases. Germline values: CDR1 SGHDT, CDR2 YYEEEE. CDR3 length: 16 residues. The CDR3 DNA sequence: TGTGCCAGCAGCTTGGAGCCTAGCGGGAGGACGTATGAGCAGTTCTTC. Translating gives CASSLEPSGRTYEQFF.

This chain's CDR3 is CATRRQGGEQETQYF. Written as DNA, the CDR3 is TGTGCCACCCGTCGCCAGGGAGGGGAACAAGAGACCCAGTACTTC. V is TRBV10-3 and J is TRBJ2-5; 7 bases align to TRBD2. The CDR3 length is 15 residues. The germline V gene has CDR1 ENHRY and CDR2 SYGVKD. V lost 10 bases to trimming and J lost 2 bases; unmatched junction nucleotides: 13.

The chain links TRBV28 to TRBJ2-4, with 9 bases that match TRBD1. The CDR3 is made up of 15 amino acids. Looked up from germline, CDR1 is MDHEN and CDR2 is SYDVKM. Trimming took 8 bases from V and 11 from J; bases not matched to a gene: 16. The CDR3 sequence is CASLPRDREHVFQYF. DNA for the CDR3: TGTGCCAGCCTCCCCCGGGACAGGGAACATGTTTTTCAGTACTTC.

The rearrangement links TRBV5-1 to TRBJ2-2, with D possibly TRBD1 on 5 matching bases. The CDR3 is made up of 13 amino acids. V lost 1 base to trimming and J lost 7 bases, with 8 bases between them. In germline, CDR1 is SGHRS, CDR2 YFSETQ. The CDR3 nucleotides are TGCGCCAGCAGCTTGTCAGGGAACGGGGAGCTGTTTTTT. Translating gives CASSLSGNGELFF.

This chain joins TRBV6-1 and TRBJ2-5; 12 bases agree with TRBD2. The CDR3 runs 16 residues. The V gene's germline CDR1 is MNHNS and CDR2 SASEGT. After removal of 0 bases from V and 2 bases from J, the junction contained 1 base not matched to a gene. The CDR3 sequence is CASSEAGLAGQETQYF. Written as DNA, the CDR3 is TGTGCCAGCAGTGAAGCGGGACTAGCGGGTCAAGAGACCCAGTACTTC.

This chain uses TRBV5-1 with TRBJ2-1, with D maybe TRBD2 (6 bases). With 5 bases removed from V and 3 bases from J, the gap between germline ends came to 12 bases. Germline loops: CDR1 SGHRS, CDR2 YFSETQ. This CDR3 has 14 amino acids. CDR3 DNA sequence: TGCGCCAGCAGTCAGGACTATCTCTACAATGAGCAGTTCTTC. It is translated as CASSQDYLYNEQFF.

The V gene is TRBV18, the J gene TRBJ2-4, with D possibly being TRBD2 (5 bases). V dropped 3 bases and J dropped 12 bases, with 24 bases sitting between them. CDR3 size: 16 residues. Germline assignment: CDR1 KGHSH and CDR2 LQKENI. CDR3 sequence: CASSPEVINPAYGQYF. For the CDR3, the DNA is TGTGCCAGCTCACCGGAGGTTATCAATCCGGCATACGGTCAGTACTTC.

The V and J genes are TRBV5-1 and TRBJ1-5; no reliable D call. The CDR3 covers 15 residues. V lost 1 base and J 1 base, leaving 9 bases between the germline ends. Looked up from germline, CDR1 is SGHRS and CDR2 is YFSETQ. The CDR3 reads CASSLSGESNQPQHF. CDR3 DNA sequence: TGCGCCAGCAGCTTGAGCGGGGAAAGCAATCAGCCCCAGCATTTT.

The chain joins TRBV19 to TRBJ1-1; D perhaps matches TRBD1 (5 bases). CDR3 size: 14 residues. The V gene's germline CDR1 is LNHDA and CDR2 SQIVND (reference sequence). V was pared by 10 bases and J by 5 bases, with 20 bases between. The CDR3 DNA follows: TGTGCCACCGGACTCCTCGGGGGTGGGACTGAAGCTTTCTTT. It codes for CATGLLGGGTEAFF.

This sequence joins TRBV7-7 and TRBJ2-3; TRBD2 agrees at 12 bases. Germline-derived CDR1 and CDR2 are SSHAT and FNYEAQ (reference sequence). The CDR3 runs to 16 residues. V shed 5 bases and J 2 bases; nucleotides not matched to a gene: 5. Here the CDR3 reads CASSQLAGGITDTQYF. The CDR3 nucleotides are TGTGCCAGCAGCCAGCTAGCGGGAGGGATCACAGATACGCAGTATTTT.

Remarks on this clone: Other DNA sequences in the sample encode the same CDR3. V is TRBV29-1 and J is TRBJ2-5; D is perhaps TRBD2 (6 bases). The CDR3 has 12 residues. The ends were cut back, 5 bases at V and 1 base at J, with 8 bases in the middle. The V gene's germline CDR1 is SQVTM and CDR2 ANQGSEA. CDR3 in DNA: TGCAGCGTTAGGGACTCCCAAGAGACCCAGTACTTC. It encodes CSVRDSQETQYF.

This clone appeared a few times. V gene TRBV6-1 combines with J gene TRBJ2-1, with TRBD1 identical over 8 bases. The CDR3 loop spans 14 amino acids. Per the germline V gene, CDR1 is MNHNS and CDR2 is SASEGT. Germline trimming cut 4 bases from V and 8 bases from J; bases unmatched to any gene: 7. Here the CDR3 DNA reads TGTGCCAGCAGTGTAGGGGACAGGAGGGATGAGCAGTTCTTC. Amino acid sequence: CASSVGDRRDEQFF.

The gene calls are TRBV11-3 and TRBJ2-1; possibly TRBD2 for D (7 bases). In germline, CDR1 is SGHNT, CDR2 YENEEA. The CDR3 is 14 residues long. With 6 bases removed from V and 3 bases from J, the gap between germline ends came to 12 bases. The CDR3 loop is CASRGGADYNEQFF. CDR3 DNA: TGTGCCAGCAGAGGGGGGGCTGACTACAATGAGCAGTTCTTC.

This clone was observed a handful of times. V and J are TRBV27 and TRBJ2-7; 9 nucleotides line up with TRBD2. The V segment lost 6 bases and the J segment 6 bases; nucleotides outside the gene matches: 15. Germline-derived CDR1 and CDR2 are MNHEY and SMNVEV (reference sequence). This CDR3 spans 16 amino acids. CDR3 bases: TGTGCCAGCAGCCCGTCCTTAGCGGGAGTTCCGGGCGAGCAGTACTTC. Residues: CASSPSLAGVPGEQYF.

The chain links TRBV10-2 to TRBJ1-2, with 7 bases matching TRBD1. Trimming removed 6 bases from V and 5 bases from J; junction bases left unmatched: 6. Germline-derived CDR1 and CDR2 are WSHSY and SAAADI. This CDR3 is built from 13 residues. CDR3 coding DNA: TGCGCCAGCAGCGACAGGGTGGGGTATGGCTACACCTTC. As protein: CASSDRVGYGYTF.

The chain combines TRBV7-3 with TRBJ2-3; tentatively, D is TRBD2 (7 bases). CDR1 and CDR2 from the germline V gene are SGHTA and FQGTGA. The CDR3 runs 15 residues. Trimming cost V 2 bases and J 4 bases, with 13 bases left between them. The CDR3 coding sequence is TGTGCCAGCAGCTTAGGCGGGGGCCGTCCAGATACGCAGTATTTT. Protein sequence: CASSLGGGRPDTQYF.

The rearrangement uses TRBV6-4 and TRBJ2-3; 11 positions agree with TRBD2. This CDR3 is built from 14 residues. Germline V gene sequence: CDR1 MRHNA, CDR2 SNTAGT. V shed 6 bases, J shed 5 bases, and the junction held 4 bases outside the gene matches. In DNA form, the CDR3 reads TGTGCCAGCAGCTTTAGCGGGGGGGGAGATACGCAGTATTTT. Encoded protein: CASSFSGGGDTQYF.